This TCR beta chain was obtained from a study of OX40 agonist ivuxolimab in advanced cancers. V lost 0 bases and J 3 bases, leaving 4 bases between the germline ends. This CDR3 spans 13 amino acids. Germline V gene sequence: CDR1 LNHDA, CDR2 SQIVND (reference sequence). The protocol was immunoSEQ multiplex PCR, while the TCRdb copy is restricted to in-frame clones and leaves out a portion. The repertoire consists of 37,000 or so clones, with approximately 86% occurring once and the leading ten covering about 1.7%. Individuals having autoimmune disease history or systemic immunosuppression were not enrolled. Regarding the study as a whole: Researchers did not establish what antigens the expanded peripheral T cells target.

On this clone itself: Its antigen remains unidentified.

The sequence derives from an adult with an advanced solid tumor such as melanoma, head and neck, liver or kidney cancer. The chain carries TRBV19 and TRBJ2-3; D not certain. The sample in question was CD4+ or CD8+ T cells sorted from blood, obtained in a trial of the OX40 agonist ivuxolimab. This CDR3 reads CASSIEKTDTQYF. DNA for the CDR3: TGTGCCAGTAGTATAGAAAAAACAGATACGCAGTATTTT.